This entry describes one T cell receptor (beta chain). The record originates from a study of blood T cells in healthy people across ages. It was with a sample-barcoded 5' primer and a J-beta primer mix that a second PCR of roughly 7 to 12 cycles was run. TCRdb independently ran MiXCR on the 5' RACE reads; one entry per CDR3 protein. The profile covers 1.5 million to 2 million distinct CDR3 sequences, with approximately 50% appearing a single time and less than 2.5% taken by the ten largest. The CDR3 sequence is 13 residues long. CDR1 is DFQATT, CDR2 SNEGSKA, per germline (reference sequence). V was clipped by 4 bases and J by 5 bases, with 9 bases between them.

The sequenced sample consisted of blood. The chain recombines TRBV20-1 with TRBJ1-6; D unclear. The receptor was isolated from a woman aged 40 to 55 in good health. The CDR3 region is CSAIGGDNSPLHF. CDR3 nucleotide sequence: TGCAGTGCTATCGGCGGAGATAATTCACCCCTCCACTTT.